Sequencing of this T cell receptor beta chain was carried out in a study of cytomegalovirus exposure and HLA in healthy donors (dated by TCRdb to 2016 to 2017). Study-wide context: The 700 or so repertoires of the first cohort and the 120 validation repertoires were produced on the same platform, according to a later analysis. The aim of the study was to test whether cataloging public T cell receptors could identify signatures of past pathogen exposure. A separate validation cohort of roughly 120 different subjects was used in addition to the roughly 620-subject first cohort. High-throughput TCR immunosequencing, statistical association of individual TCRs with disease status, and machine learning were combined to predict cytomegalovirus infection status. Broader findings and caveats from the paper: Subsequent analysis determined that TCRs grouped into clusters in the first cohort also showed a tendency toward co-occurrence across the roughly 110 validation repertoires, and 94% of cluster scores exceeded 0. In both the original and validation cohorts, the classifier was reported to diagnose cytomegalovirus status with high specificity and sensitivity. In vitro tests confirmed that a few of the cytomegalovirus-associated TCR beta chains recognize cytomegalovirus antigens. A total of roughly 160 TCR beta chains were listed by the study as associated with cytomegalovirus. The authors suggested that the approach could potentially be generalized to other disease states and immunological phenotypes. A later analysis lacked HLA typing for the validation cohort, so it scored co-occurrence in that cohort across all 110 or so repertoires. Most TCR sequences were observed very rarely across donors, whereas some public TCRs were present in many individuals.

Taken from the germline V gene, the CDR1 and CDR2 loops are MDHEN and SYDVKM. The junction shows trimming of 7 bases on V and 9 bases on J, plus 18 bases between the germline ends. Counted from cysteine to phenylalanine, this CDR3 has 13 amino acids. Kept here is only the CDR3 DNA, which spans 39 bases and is read in frame from base 1. Separate from the approximately 730-subject first cohort, the validation cohort of around 130 subjects was the group to which the donors belonged. The library was made by the immunoSEQ multiplex PCR assay. Per the original workflow: A statistical classification framework was built for diagnosing cytomegalovirus status from the catalog of TCR beta chain sequences. Drawn from immuneACCESS, this table holds only the in-frame rearrangements with V and J called that TCRdb kept. Clones are partly lost; checked studies trace under half to an unresolved V gene and leave the rest unexplained. The V and J calls and clone size are taken from that table; D and trimming were inferred from the DNA. The sample table contains 100,000 to 120,000 clones; only one count was recorded for around 95% of them. Under 0.75% of the sample is taken by the ten largest.

With regard to this clone: Its recognized antigen is unknown. The record has no base qualities; no much larger clone is one base away.

Recombination linked TRBV28 to TRBJ2-5; a confident D gene designation cannot be given. Sequenced: PBMCs. The clonotype comes from a woman under 30 in good health and CMV-seronegative. The bases read TGTGCCAGCACTCTTTCCCCAGGCTGGGCCCAGTACTTC. Translated, it gives CASTLSPGWAQYF. When the CDR3 is completed using the reference TRBV28 and TRBJ2-5 genes on either side, the full variable domain is DVKVTQSSRYLVKRTGEKVFLECVQDMDHENMFWYRQDPGLGLRLIYFSYDVKMKEKGDIPEGYSVSREKKERFSLILESASTNQTSMYLCASTLSPGWAQYFGPGTRLLVL.